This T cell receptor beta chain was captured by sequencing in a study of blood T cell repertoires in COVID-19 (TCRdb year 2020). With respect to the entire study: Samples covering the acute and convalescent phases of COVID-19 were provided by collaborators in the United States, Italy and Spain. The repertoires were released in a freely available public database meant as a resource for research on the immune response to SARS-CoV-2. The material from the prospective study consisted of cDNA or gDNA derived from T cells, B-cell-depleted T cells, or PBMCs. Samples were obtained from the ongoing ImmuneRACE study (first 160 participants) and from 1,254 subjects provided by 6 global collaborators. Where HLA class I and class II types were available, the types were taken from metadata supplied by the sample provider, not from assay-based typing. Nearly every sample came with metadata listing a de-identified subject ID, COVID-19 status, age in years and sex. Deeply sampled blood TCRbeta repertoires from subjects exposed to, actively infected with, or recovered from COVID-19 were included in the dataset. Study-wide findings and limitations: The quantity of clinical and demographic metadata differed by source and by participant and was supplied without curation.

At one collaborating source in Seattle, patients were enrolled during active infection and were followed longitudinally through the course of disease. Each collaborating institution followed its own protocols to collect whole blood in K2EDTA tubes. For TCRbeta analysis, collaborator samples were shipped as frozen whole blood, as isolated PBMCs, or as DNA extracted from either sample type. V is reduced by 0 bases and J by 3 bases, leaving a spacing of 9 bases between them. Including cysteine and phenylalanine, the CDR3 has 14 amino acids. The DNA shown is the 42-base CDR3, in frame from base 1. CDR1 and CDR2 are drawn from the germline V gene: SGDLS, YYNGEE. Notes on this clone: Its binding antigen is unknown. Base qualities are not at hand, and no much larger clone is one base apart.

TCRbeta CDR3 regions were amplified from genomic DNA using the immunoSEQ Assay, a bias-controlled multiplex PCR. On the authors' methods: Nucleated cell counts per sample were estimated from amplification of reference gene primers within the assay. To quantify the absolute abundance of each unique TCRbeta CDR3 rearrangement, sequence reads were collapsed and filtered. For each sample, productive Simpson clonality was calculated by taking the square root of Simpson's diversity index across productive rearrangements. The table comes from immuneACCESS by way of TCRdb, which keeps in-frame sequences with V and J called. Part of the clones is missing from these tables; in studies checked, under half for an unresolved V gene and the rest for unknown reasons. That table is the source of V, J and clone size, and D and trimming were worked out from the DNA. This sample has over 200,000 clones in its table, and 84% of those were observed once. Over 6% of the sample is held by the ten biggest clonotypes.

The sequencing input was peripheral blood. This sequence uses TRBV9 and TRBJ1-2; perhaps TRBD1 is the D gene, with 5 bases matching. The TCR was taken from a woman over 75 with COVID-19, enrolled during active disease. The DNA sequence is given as TGTGCCAGCAGCGTAGGGGTAGGGGACTATGGCTACACCTTC. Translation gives CASSVGVGDYGYTF.